Included here is one TCR beta chain sequence, with context. Its specificity is unknown. This sample is drawn from a study of T cell responses to AZD1222 COVID-19 vaccine. Whole-study results and caveats: Sampled repertoires all dated from after the peak T cell response. Recipients of two AZD1222 doses showed rising Spike-specific TCR breadth and depth. Among vaccine-associated CD4 TCRs, coverage spanned spike, with dominance at 160-218 and 743-854.

This CDR3 is built from 15 residues. V gave up 0 bases and J gave up 7 bases; unmatched junction bases: 7. From germline, CDR1 is LNHNV and CDR2 YYDKDF (reference sequence). Sequencing used immunoSEQ multiplex PCR; TCRdb keeps in-frame clones, though not all of them. The sample holds 100,000 to 150,000 clones, about 89% seen once. The receptor's source is an adult in good health. The sequencing here drew on peripheral blood, taken on day 0 of MenACWY control vaccination. This chain links TRBV15 with TRBJ2-7, with 9 bases lining up with TRBD2. In DNA form, the CDR3 reads TGTGCCACCAGCAGAGATCGGGCTAGCGGGATGGAGCAGTACTTC. It encodes CATSRDRASGMEQYF.